This T cell receptor (beta chain) was identified during a study of tumor-infiltrating lymphocytes in primary liver carcinoma. Germline DNA was extracted alongside blood RNA, which was obtained from unsorted whole blood. A sample of roughly 4 milliliters of peripheral blood was taken before surgery. Starting material of approximately 500 ng total RNA yielded TCR beta cDNA via a constant-region primer. Three nested multiplex PCR rounds, a slightly modified ARM-PCR, produced the libraries for TCR beta. A C-beta reverse primer and TRBV1-TRBV30 forward primers served in each of the first two PCR rounds, at around 10 cycles apiece. TCRdb ran MiXCR on the multiplex PCR reads and lists one entry per CDR3 protein. The sample has 330,000 or so distinct CDR3 sequences, about 65% seen once. This clonotype was detected only once. Its target is not known. A read error may explain this, as a much larger clone is one base away.

Germline CDR1 ENHRY, CDR2 SYGVKD. This CDR3 has 14 residues. V was cut by 6 bases and J by 2 bases, with 13 bases left in between. The study, taken as a whole, reports: Blood fell significantly below tumors in its top-250-clone fraction (p = 0.039). Tumor-adjacent and tumor-blood pairs shared less of their repertoires than tumor region pairs shared.

The TCR sequence derives from a man aged 40-50 years with primary liver carcinoma and hepatitis B virus infection. The V and J genes are TRBV10-3 and TRBJ2-5; a weak D match, TRBD1 (5 bases). Sequencing was performed on peripheral blood. CDR3: CAISPRDVQETQYF. CDR3 nucleotide sequence: TGTGCCATCAGCCCCAGGGATGTACAAGAGACCCAGTACTTC.